A single sample is the source of the 24 T cell receptor beta chains below, sequenced in a study of precursors of human CD4 cytotoxic T cells. TCRdb ran MiXCR on the reads and lists one entry per CDR3 protein. Of hundreds of distinct CDR3 sequences in the sample, around a sixth were seen once. The bulk UMI libraries came from four sorted CD4+ memory subsets, including IL-7R-high and IL-7R-negative TEMRA. Sequences were obtained from memory CD4+ T cells from blood (PBMCs). The receptors derive from a human donor in good health.

This clonotype is categorized as large. The chain has TRBV4-2 and TRBJ2-2; D is unclear. Per the germline V gene, CDR1 is LGHNA and CDR2 is YNFKEQ. The ends were cut back, 0 bases at V and 5 bases at J, with 7 bases in the middle. The CDR3 is made up of 14 amino acids. The CDR3 nucleotides read TGTGCCAGCAGCCAAGAGTTGGAGACCGGGGAGCTGTTTTTT. Translation gives CASSQELETGELFF.

This chain joins TRBV30 and TRBJ2-3; possibly TRBD2 for D (6 bases). V lost 0 bases and J 6 bases, leaving 13 bases between the germline ends. Germline-derived CDR1 and CDR2 are GTSNPN and SVGIG (reference sequence). The length of the CDR3 is 14 residues. The DNA for the CDR3 is TGTGCCTGGAGTGTACCCGGGAGAGGGGATACGCAGTATTTT. Its translation is CAWSVPGRGDTQYF.

This clonotype was found a few times. This chain joins TRBV3-1 and TRBJ2-5; no firm D call. Germline V gives CDR1 LGHDT, CDR2 YNNKEL (reference sequence). Trimming left V 2 bases short and J 5 bases short, with 6 bases between. This CDR3 is built from 12 residues. As DNA, the CDR3 is TGTGCCAGCAGCCAATTTGGGGAGACCCAGTACTTC. This encodes CASSQFGETQYF.

This chain joins TRBV30 and TRBJ2-1; 7 bases align to TRBD2. This CDR3 spans 13 amino acids. J lost 6 bases, V lost 0 bases, and 2 bases had no gene match. CDR1 and CDR2 (germline): GTSNPN, SVGIG (reference sequence). The CDR3 DNA reads TGTGCCTGGAGTGTAGCGGGGACCAATGAGCAGTTCTTC. Translated, it gives CAWSVAGTNEQFF.

This clonotype was counted between two and nine times. V and J are TRBV2 and TRBJ2-1, with D possibly TRBD1 on 6 matching bases. CDR1 SNHLY and CDR2 FYNNEI come from the germline V gene. Trimming shortened V by 7 bases and J by 8 bases, and 12 bases separated the two germline ends. The CDR3 length is 12 residues. The CDR3 reads CASKIEGDEQFF. The CDR3 nucleotides read TGTGCCAGCAAAATAGAGGGGGATGAGCAGTTCTTC.

The table lists this clonotype with a few counts. The CDR3 bases are TGTGCCAGCAGCCCACCCGGGACAGGGAACGAGCAGTACTTC. Amino acid sequence: CASSPPGTGNEQYF. The V gene is TRBV7-2, the J gene TRBJ2-7, with 9 bases that match TRBD1. The CDR3 is 14 amino acids. The junction had 7 bases not matched to a gene; V was cut back by 5 bases and J by 5 bases. In germline, CDR1 is SGHTA, CDR2 FQGNSA. The whole variable domain, remainder taken from reference TRBV7-2 and TRBJ2-7, is GAGVSQSPSNKVTEKGKDVELRCDPISGHTALYWYRQSLGQGLEFLIYFQGNSAPDKSGLPSDRFSAERTGGSVSTLTIQRTQQEDSAVYLCASSPPGTGNEQYFGPGTRLTVT.

The sample holds a few counts of this clonotype. V is TRBV4-2 and J is TRBJ1-2; 7 nucleotides agree with TRBD1. V gave up 3 bases and J gave up 6 bases; unmatched junction bases: 13. The germline V gene has CDR1 LGHNA and CDR2 YNFKEQ. CDR3 length: 16 residues. The CDR3, as DNA: TGTGCCAGCAGCCAGAATGTACAGGGGCGAAGGGATGGCTACACCTTC. Translated, it gives CASSQNVQGRRDGYTF.

This chain links TRBV7-6 with TRBJ2-1; D not resolved. Trimming shortened V by 5 bases and J by 6 bases, and 11 bases separated the two germline ends. Germline-derived CDR1 and CDR2 are SGHVS and FNYEAQ. The CDR3 spans 13 residues. The CDR3 DNA is TGTGCCAGCAGCCCAAGAGCCTCCAATGAGCAGTTCTTC. Its translation is CASSPRASNEQFF.

By share, this clonotype ranks as large. The chain employs TRBV6-4 and TRBJ2-5, with TRBD2 identical over 9 bases. The CDR3 covers 15 residues. Germline V gene data show CDR1 as MRHNA and CDR2 as SNTAGT. The trim removed 3 bases at V and 3 bases at J, leaving 5 bases unmatched. The CDR3 sequence is CASSEVAGEEETQYF. For the CDR3, the DNA is TGTGCCAGCAGTGAAGTAGCGGGGGAGGAAGAGACCCAGTACTTC.

This clonotype was recorded a few times. The chain joins TRBV11-2 to TRBJ1-1; D is unresolved. The V gene's germline CDR1 is SGHAT and CDR2 FQNNGV. This CDR3 comprises 13 residues. Trimming shortened V by 5 bases and J by 1 base, and 8 bases separated the two germline ends. The CDR3 DNA reads TGTGCCAGCAGCACCCTTAAGAACACTGAAGCTTTCTTT. This translates into CASSTLKNTEAFF.

CDR3 residues: CASSLAGTSKETQYF. DNA of the CDR3: TGTGCCAGCAGCTTAGCCGGGACTAGTAAAGAGACCCAGTACTTC. This chain joins TRBV7-2 and TRBJ2-5; 8 bases line up with TRBD2. In germline, CDR1 is SGHTA, CDR2 FQGNSA. Germline trimming cut 0 bases from V and 3 bases from J; bases unmatched to any gene: 3. This CDR3 spans 15 amino acids. The full variable domain, with the rest looked up from reference TRBV7-2 and TRBJ2-5, is GAGVSQSPSNKVTEKGKDVELRCDPISGHTALYWYRQSLGQGLEFLIYFQGNSAPDKSGLPSDRFSAERTGGSVSTLTIQRTQQEDSAVYLCASSLAGTSKETQYFGPGTRLLVL.

The chain uses TRBV20-1 and TRBJ1-1; TRBD1 is a possible D gene (6 bases). There are 14 residues in the CDR3. V lost 0 bases, J lost 5 bases, and 13 bases lay in between. Germline-derived CDR1 and CDR2 are DFQATT and SNEGSKA (reference sequence). CDR3 protein: CSAREVRGYTEAFF. CDR3 in DNA: TGCAGTGCTAGAGAGGTCAGGGGTTATACTGAAGCTTTCTTT.

This clonotype was picked up a small number of times. The chain combines TRBV11-3 with TRBJ1-6; no firm D call. Trimming pared 0 bases from V and 7 bases from J, leaving 4 bases between. Germline loops: CDR1 SGHNT, CDR2 YENEEA. This CDR3 is 13 amino acids long. This CDR3 is CASSLDMNSPLHF. CDR3 nucleotide sequence: TGTGCCAGCAGCTTAGATATGAATTCACCCCTCCACTTT.

By share, this clonotype counts as large. This rearrangement joins TRBV20-1 to TRBJ1-3; 7 bases are a match to TRBD1. With V trimmed by 4 bases and J by 1 base, 1 base remained unmatched. Germline V CDR1 and CDR2: DFQATT, SNEGSKA (reference sequence). This CDR3 contains 13 residues. As DNA, the CDR3 is TGCAGTGCTACACAGGGGTCTGGAAACACCATATATTTT. This sequence encodes CSATQGSGNTIYF.

This clonotype is judged large. This CDR3 is CASSLGSDLGLAGLWGAKNIQYF. Written as DNA, the CDR3 is TGTGCCAGCAGCTTAGGATCCGATTTAGGACTAGCGGGGCTATGGGGTGCCAAAAACATTCAGTACTTC. The chain is built from TRBV7-2 and TRBJ2-4; 12 bases are a match to TRBD2. There are 23 residues in the CDR3. CDR1 and CDR2 (germline): SGHTA, FQGNSA. The V and J ends lost 1 base and 1 base, in that order; junction bases with no gene match: 20.

The rearrangement joins TRBV7-9 to TRBJ2-1; 13 nucleotides align to TRBD2. Germline CDR1 is SEHNR and CDR2 is FQNEAQ (reference sequence). The length of the CDR3 is 21 residues. V shed 2 bases and J 6 bases; nucleotides not matched to a gene: 19. The CDR3 DNA is TGTGCCAGCAGCTTAAAAATGGAGGAGGGACTAGCGGGGAGGTTCTTCAATGAGCAGTTCTTC. Translating it yields CASSLKMEEGLAGRFFNEQFF.

This clonotype was seen a few times. The rearrangement links TRBV10-3 to TRBJ2-2; 14 bases match TRBD2. Losses at the gene ends were 4 bases for V and 1 base for J; bases not matched to a gene: 5. The CDR3 length is 18 residues. Germline V lookup: CDR1 ENHRY, CDR2 SYGVKD. The CDR3 region has the DNA TGTGCCATCAGTGTTCAGGGGACTAGCGGGAGGAACACCGGGGAGCTGTTTTTT. Translation: CAISVQGTSGRNTGELFF.

This sequence joins TRBV7-9 and TRBJ1-6; TRBD1 agrees at 8 bases. The CDR3 is 15 residues long. CDR1 is SEHNR and CDR2 is FQNEAQ in the germline V gene (reference sequence). The trim removed 4 bases at V and 9 bases at J, leaving 8 bases unmatched. CDR3 coding DNA: TGTGCCAGCAGCTCCAGTGGACAGGGCTCTTCACCCCTCCACTTT. Translating it yields CASSSSGQGSSPLHF.

This clonotype has only a few counts. The chain recombines TRBV7-2 with TRBJ1-3; the match to TRBD1 covers 11 bases. This CDR3 is built from 15 residues. V shed 5 bases and J 2 bases; nucleotides not matched to a gene: 2. Germline CDR1 SGHTA, CDR2 FQGNSA. The chain's CDR3 is CASSTDRGPGNTIYF. For the CDR3, the DNA is TGTGCCAGCAGCACGGACAGGGGGCCTGGAAACACCATATATTTT.

The CDR3 DNA follows: TGTGCCAGCACCCAGGGCGGGACAGGAGATGAAAAACTGTTTTTT. Residues: CASTQGGTGDEKLFF. The rearrangement links TRBV2 to TRBJ1-4; 8 nucleotides match TRBD1. Germline V lookup: CDR1 SNHLY, CDR2 FYNNEI. The V gene end was trimmed by 7 bases and the J gene end by 6 bases; junction bases not matched to a gene: 10. CDR3 length: 15 amino acids.

The chain uses TRBV6-6 and TRBJ2-6, with TRBD1 matching over 11 bases. CDR1 is MNHNY and CDR2 is SVGAGI in the germline V gene (reference sequence). Germline trimming cut 4 bases from V and 4 bases from J; bases unmatched to any gene: 6. This CDR3 is built from 17 residues. The CDR3 nucleotides read TGTGCCAGCAGTTCCGGACAGGGGGCTCCAGGGGCCAACGTCCTGACTTTC. This codes for CASSSGQGAPGANVLTF.

This clonotype ranks as large. V and J are TRBV6-1 and TRBJ2-1; 11 bases agree with TRBD2. Per the germline V gene, CDR1 is MNHNS and CDR2 is SASEGT. Trimming removed 3 bases from V and 9 bases from J; junction bases left unmatched: 7. The CDR3 runs to 15 residues. The CDR3 DNA reads as TGTGCCAGCAGTGAGCCTAGCGGGAGGTGGATTGAGCAGTTCTTC. Its translation is CASSEPSGRWIEQFF.

This clonotype was counted between two and nine times. The chain employs TRBV20-1 and TRBJ2-3; D unresolved. Trimming stripped 1 base from V and 2 bases from J, with 13 bases between. Per the germline V gene, CDR1 is DFQATT and CDR2 is SNEGSKA (reference sequence). The CDR3 is made up of 15 amino acids. CDR3 sequence: CSARGERRYTDTQYF. As DNA, the CDR3 is TGCAGTGCTAGAGGGGAAAGGCGATACACAGATACGCAGTATTTT.

This clonotype was detected a few times. The junction departs from the called germline gene at one end, perhaps through a read error. This chain uses TRBV7-3 with TRBJ2-3; 9 nucleotides align to TRBD2. Germline V gives CDR1 SGHTA, CDR2 FQGTGA. This CDR3 has 15 residues. The CDR3 loop reads CASSPSAGGSPLKYF. The DNA of the CDR3 is TGTGCCAGCAGCCCCTCCGCGGGAGGGTCCCCTCTAAAGTACTTT.